These T cell receptor beta chains were read from a single sample in a study of T-cell reconstitution after alpha-beta-depleted transplantation in children. TCRdb analysed the PCR reads with MiXCR anew, one entry per CDR3 protein. The profile shows around 580,000 distinct CDR3 sequences, approximately 22% of them singletons. Sample: PBMCs, mostly from graft donor cells, taken 360 days after TCRalphabeta/CD19-depleted stem cell transplant. These receptors were collected from a boy in the first two years of life who had a stem cell transplant for acute myeloid leukemia, so the T cells may come from the graft donor. The CDR3 runs from the conserved cysteine through the conserved F or W. Each record gives: D gene, J gene, clone size, V gene, CDR3 DNA, CDR3 protein. D genes are given only for firm matches. Size tells how often a clone was seen (once, few, many) or the class of an expanded clone, and some rows leave it out.

D gene: NA
J gene: TRBJ2-7
clone size: many
V gene: TRBV12-3/TRBV12-4
CDR3 DNA: TGTGCCAGCAGTAAAGGCTACGAGCAGTACTTC
CDR3 protein: CASSKGYEQYF

D gene: NA
J gene: TRBJ2-3
clone size: many
V gene: TRBV5-1
CDR3 DNA: TGCGCCAGCAGCTTGGAGGGGATGGGCAGGGCAAATACGCAGTATTTT
CDR3 protein: CASSLEGMGRANTQYF

D gene: TRBD1
J gene: TRBJ1-5
clone size: few
V gene: TRBV6-5
CDR3 DNA: TGTGCCAGCAGGACAGGGGGCGCCGATCAGCCCCAGCATTTT
CDR3 protein: CASRTGGADQPQHF

D gene: TRBD1
J gene: TRBJ2-2
clone size: few
V gene: TRBV6-1
CDR3 DNA: TGTGCCAGCAGTCCCGGGACAGGGGGCGTGAACACCGGGGAGCTGTTTTTT
CDR3 protein: CASSPGTGGVNTGELFF

D gene: NA
J gene: TRBJ2-3
clone size: NA
V gene: TRBV4-3
CDR3 DNA: TGCGCCAGCAGCCAAGATTGGGGGGATAACACAGATACGCAGTATTTT
CDR3 protein: CASSQDWGDNTDTQYF

D gene: TRBD1
J gene: TRBJ2-2
clone size: NA
V gene: TRBV5-1
CDR3 DNA: TGCGCCAGCAGCTTGGCCACAGGGGGCGGCACCGGGGAGCTGTTTTTT
CDR3 protein: CASSLATGGGTGELFF

D gene: TRBD2
J gene: TRBJ2-7
clone size: many
V gene: TRBV20-1
CDR3 DNA: TGCAGTGCTAGACTCACAGGCGGGGGTACCTCCTACGAGCAGTACTTC
CDR3 protein: CSARLTGGGTSYEQYF

D gene: NA
J gene: TRBJ1-2
clone size: few
V gene: TRBV15
CDR3 DNA: TGTGCCACCAGCAGAGATAAAGGACAGTCATATGGCTACACCTTC
CDR3 protein: CATSRDKGQSYGYTF

D gene: NA
J gene: TRBJ2-1
clone size: many
V gene: TRBV10-3
CDR3 DNA: TGTGCCATCAGTGAGTACAGGGACCCCTACAATGAGCAGTTCTTC
CDR3 protein: CAISEYRDPYNEQFF

D gene: NA
J gene: TRBJ2-7
clone size: few
V gene: TRBV7-9
CDR3 DNA: TGTGCCAGCAGCTCTCTTGGCCAGCGGGGACATCCCTACGAGCAGTACTTC
CDR3 protein: CASSSLGQRGHPYEQYF

D gene: TRBD1
J gene: TRBJ2-2
clone size: NA
V gene: TRBV12-3/TRBV12-4
CDR3 DNA: TGTGCCAGCAGTTCACAGGGGGCATGGACCGGGGAGCTGTTTTTT
CDR3 protein: CASSSQGAWTGELFF

D gene: NA
J gene: TRBJ2-1
clone size: NA
V gene: TRBV12-3/TRBV12-4
CDR3 DNA: TGTGCCAGCAGTCCCTCGAGAGGAAGTGACAATGAGCAGTTCTTC
CDR3 protein: CASSPSRGSDNEQFF

D gene: TRBD1
J gene: TRBJ2-7
clone size: NA
V gene: TRBV5-6
CDR3 DNA: TGTGCCAGCAGCCGACTAAGAAGACGAGGGACAGGGATAGGCGAGCAGTACTTC
CDR3 protein: CASSRLRRRGTGIGEQYF

D gene: TRBD2
J gene: TRBJ2-7
clone size: NA
V gene: TRBV20-1
CDR3 DNA: TGCAGTGCTTTAGCGGGAACCTTTACCTACGAGCAGTACTTC
CDR3 protein: CSALAGTFTYEQYF

D gene: NA
J gene: TRBJ1-5
clone size: many
V gene: TRBV20-1
CDR3 DNA: TGCAGTGCTAGAGGGGGGTCCCCTAATCAGCCCCAGCATTTT
CDR3 protein: CSARGGSPNQPQHF

D gene: NA
J gene: TRBJ2-1
clone size: NA
V gene: TRBV5-5
CDR3 DNA: TGTGCCAGCAGCTCTCGAGCGAAAAGCTCCTACAATGAGCAGTTCTTC
CDR3 protein: CASSSRAKSSYNEQFF

D gene: NA
J gene: TRBJ2-5
clone size: many
V gene: TRBV20-1
CDR3 DNA: TGCAGTGCTAGAGATTGGACGCAGGGAAGGGTGGAGACCCAGTACTTC
CDR3 protein: CSARDWTQGRVETQYF

D gene: NA
J gene: TRBJ2-7
clone size: many
V gene: TRBV11-2
CDR3 DNA: TGTGCCAGCAGCTTACCGGGCTACGAGCAGTACTTC
CDR3 protein: CASSLPGYEQYF

D gene: NA
J gene: TRBJ2-7
clone size: NA
V gene: TRBV6-5
CDR3 DNA: TGTGCCAGCAGTTACTCGTTGGAAGAGGGCCCCTACGAGCAGTACTTC
CDR3 protein: CASSYSLEEGPYEQYF

D gene: TRBD2
J gene: TRBJ2-2
clone size: NA
V gene: TRBV15
CDR3 DNA: TGTGCCACCAGCAGAGATGCGGGGGGCACCGGGGAGCTGTTTTTT
CDR3 protein: CATSRDAGGTGELFF

D gene: NA
J gene: TRBJ1-2
clone size: NA
V gene: TRBV5-5
CDR3 DNA: TGTGCCAGCAGCTTGTTCCCAGGACAGACCACTAACTATGGCTACACCTTC
CDR3 protein: CASSLFPGQTTNYGYTF

D gene: NA
J gene: TRBJ2-5
clone size: many
V gene: TRBV6-1
CDR3 DNA: TGTGCCAGCAAAAGAGGGCGGCCCCAAGAGACCCAGTACTTC
CDR3 protein: CASKRGRPQETQYF